This T cell receptor beta chain is drawn from a study of cytomegalovirus exposure and HLA in healthy donors. Study-level results: Diagnosis of cytomegalovirus status made by the classifier reportedly showed high specificity and sensitivity. Earlier results showed most TCR beta V segments being productive about 87% or about 30% of the time.

Looked up from germline, CDR1 is SGHDT and CDR2 is YYEEEE. V lost 0 bases to trimming and J lost 4 bases; unmatched junction nucleotides: 9. The CDR3 runs to 17 residues. The PCR made use of 60 Vbeta and 13 Jbeta primers. TCRdb's table, derived via immunoSEQ multiplex PCR, lists solely in-frame clones and lacks some. This sample has some 270,000 clones, with 80% to 95% found just once. A word on this clone: Its antigen is not known.

The sequence was obtained from a girl aged 2-10 years in good health and CMV-seronegative. Specimen: PBMCs. The J gene is TRBJ2-7, the V gene TRBV5-6, with 11 bases fitting TRBD2. CDR3 region: CASSLGIAGGPPYEQYF. DNA for the CDR3: TGTGCCAGCAGCTTGGGAATAGCGGGGGGGCCCCCTTACGAGCAGTACTTC. Full variable domain (missing parts from reference TRBV5-6 and TRBJ2-7): DAGVTQSPTHLIKTRGQQVTLRCSPKSGHDTVSWYQQALGQGPQFIFQYYEEEERQRGNFPDRFSGHQFPNYSSELNVNALLLGDSALYLCASSLGIAGGPPYEQYFGPGTRLTVT.